This T cell receptor beta chain is from a study of identifying expanded T cells in peripheral blood. Whole-study results and caveats: Variance in clone template counts between approximately 2-week samples significantly increased with total template count across all healthy donors.

Produced via immunoSEQ multiplex PCR; TCRdb's table is partial and in-frame only. The sample records tens of thousands of clones, less than 90% being singletons. Remarks on this clone: Its antigen is as yet unknown.

With 6 bases removed from V and 7 bases from J, the gap between germline ends came to 18 bases. Per the germline V gene, CDR1 is MNHEY and CDR2 is SMNVEV (reference sequence). The length of the CDR3 is 14 residues. During the collection period, no donor immune events like infections were recorded. The TCR sequence derives from a person aged 18 to 70 in good health. Input material: blood. The rearrangement links TRBV27 to TRBJ1-2, with TRBD1 as a possible D gene (6 bases). CDR3 protein: CASSPIGGLGGYTF. The CDR3 bases are TGTGCCAGCAGCCCTATCGGGGGCTTGGGTGGCTACACCTTC.